This T cell receptor (beta chain) is from a study of T cells in localized non-small cell lung cancer. To note about this clone: Its specificity is unknown.

Whole-study results and caveats: Turning up in adjacent lung were a median roughly 50 of the top 100 tumor clones.

The V segment lost 4 bases and the J segment 5 bases; nucleotides outside the gene matches: 3. The germline gives CDR1 SNHLY, CDR2 FYNNEI. The CDR3 is 16 amino acids. The data were produced by immunoSEQ multiplex PCR, yet TCRdb's version contains in-frame clones alone and is incomplete. In the table there are tens of thousands of clones, about four fifths of which are singletons. The sequence was collected from a man between 40 and 70 years old with stage I lung adenocarcinoma. Sequencing was performed on peripheral blood, taken before any cancer treatment. This rearrangement joins TRBV2 to TRBJ2-2; TRBD2 aligns across 14 bases. Written as DNA, the CDR3 is TGTGCCAGCAGTGGGGGACTAGCGGGAGCTACCGGGGAGCTGTTTTTT. Residues: CASSGGLAGATGELFF.